This entry describes one T cell receptor (beta chain). This clonotype has a handful of counts. Its antigen is not yet known. Base qualities are not provided; no much larger clone lies one nucleotide away. After removal of 0 bases from V and 5 bases from J, the junction retains 10 bases not matched to a gene. From the cysteine up to the phenylalanine, the CDR3 has a length of 17 residues. The entry retains the CDR3 DNA only, 51 bases that are in frame from base 1. CDR1 and CDR2 were assigned from the germline V gene (reference sequence) as LNHNV and YYDKDF. Reads for this sample came from an Illumina NovaSeq 6000. Using 5'RACE with constant-segment primers, TCRalpha and TCRbeta cDNA libraries were constructed, with sample barcodes and unique molecular identifiers added in the process. RNA was extracted from every sample with Trizol reagent. The libraries were amplified in two PCR steps, and the second step added a second sample barcode and Illumina TruSeq adapters. Sequencing of the libraries was done on an Illumina NovaSeq, producing 2 x 150 bp paired-end reads. The original methods were these. Reads were demultiplexed and collapsed into UMI-guided consensus sequences with migec v1.2.7. Using mixcr v2.1.11, UMI consensuses were aligned to TRA and TRB V and J templates and then assembled into clonotypes. A clonotype was counted as expanded or contracted only if both edgeR and NoisET called the change significant, with noise models trained on biological replicates. For edgeR calls, the thresholds were a false discovery rate-adjusted p below 0.01 and a log2 fold-change of 1. PCA with hierarchical clustering of max-normalized trajectories of the 1000 most abundant clonotypes was used as exploratory dynamics analysis. Separately sequenced CD4+ and CD8+ repertoires were used to assign the CD4 or CD8 phenotype of responding clones. TCRdb reprocessed the public reads (quality trimming at Q25 with fastp, clone calling with MiXCR) and kept in-frame beta chains. Here each entry gathers all rows of one CDR3 protein and keeps the most common genes and DNA. The V and J calls shown here were made by TCRdb, not taken from the authors' results. A total of some 310,000 distinct CDR3 sequences appear in this sample, 20% to 25% of them only once. The top ten constitute roughly 23% of the sample.

Ficoll-Paque density gradient centrifugation was the method used to isolate PBMCs. This sample stems from a study of T-cell memory formation after mild COVID-19 (dated by TCRdb to the early 2020s). With respect to the entire study: TCR sequence clusters from the two donors were largely donor specific. Longitudinal TCRalpha and TCRbeta repertoire sequencing tracked T-cell clones expanding and contracting after mild COVID-19 in two donors. Two young, previously healthy adult volunteers, one female and one male, were included in the cohort.

Beyond this particular receptor, the publication reports: The study included only a couple of mild cases, and larger cohorts that include severe cases with pre-infection samples were judged to be necessary. Balanced CD4/CD8 phenotypes were observed for clones contracting from day 15 to 85, whereas a bias towards CD4+ was observed for a second wave of clones expanding from day 15 to 37. Contracting CD4+ clones turned up mainly in the CM and EM memory subsets, whereas EMRA was where CD8+ clones were enriched. Whether the second-wave clones peaking on day 37 were SARS-CoV-2 specific was not confirmed. Some responding clones were detected in pre-infection memory, suggesting pre-existing cross-reactive memory T cells joined the SARS-CoV-2 response.

The sample was PBMCs or a T cell subset sorted from them (not recorded which). The receptor's source is a man between 18 and 35 years old who had mild COVID-19 (a few samples of this study predate the infection). The sample titles of this study are shuffled in the database, so cell type and time point are left out; the donor was told from shared clones. The chain joins TRBV15 to TRBJ2-3, with 8 bases in between that match TRBD2. The DNA sequence is as follows: TGTGCCACCAGCAGAGATCGGGCGGGGGGAGTAAAAGATACGCAGTATTTT. Its translation reads: CATSRDRAGGVKDTQYF.